This T cell receptor (beta chain) derives from a study of cytomegalovirus exposure and HLA in healthy donors. Study outcomes and limitations: A previous analysis found most TCR beta V segments productive roughly 90% or roughly 30% of the time. A cluster of highly shared sequence variants was likely a sequencing artifact.

Nominally healthy donors were sampled, though unrecorded immune exposures were likely. Both 60 Vbeta primers and 13 Jbeta primers went into the PCR. Profiled with immunoSEQ multiplex PCR; TCRdb holds only in-frame clones, not every one. The sample has 150,000 to 250,000 clones; approximately 85% are singletons. Worth noting for this clone: The antigen remains unidentified.

Trimming removed 0 bases from V and 8 bases from J, with 13 bases in between. Germline-derived CDR1 and CDR2 are MGHRA and YSYEKL. The CDR3 is made up of 14 amino acids. This chain uses TRBV4-1 with TRBJ1-2, with D perhaps matching TRBD1 (5 bases). The TCR was taken from a girl aged 5 to 17 in good health and CMV-seropositive. Sequencing input: PBMCs. The CDR3 is CASSQDRGAAGYTF. DNA for the CDR3: TGCGCCAGCAGCCAAGACCGCGGGGCCGCCGGCTACACCTTC.